What follows are 3 T cell receptor beta chains derived from one specimen sequenced in a study of siplizumab effects on memory and regulatory T cells. Sequencing used immunoSEQ multiplex PCR; TCRdb keeps in-frame clones, though not all of them. The sample holds roughly 110,000 clones, 93% seen once. The sample comprised non-Treg CD4+ T cells sorted from blood. The source is a human donor in good health.

J is TRBJ1-5 and V is TRBV10-3; 7 positions agree with TRBD1. The junction had 15 bases not matched to a gene; V was cut back by 0 bases and J by 7 bases. The CDR3 extends over 18 amino acids. CDR1 and CDR2 (germline): ENHRY, SYGVKD. The CDR3 sequence: CAISESARGSQGEQPQHF. DNA of the CDR3: TGTGCCATCAGTGAGTCGGCCAGGGGGTCTCAAGGGGAGCAGCCCCAGCATTTT.

This clone was observed a single time. This rearrangement joins TRBV6-5 to TRBJ1-1, with D maybe TRBD1 (5 bases). CDR1 is MNHEY, CDR2 SVGAGI, per germline. CDR3 size: 14 residues. The V and J ends lost 3 bases and 0 bases respectively, with 8 bases between them. The CDR3 nucleotides read TGTGCCAGCAGTTATGGGGGGTTGAACACTGAAGCTTTCTTT. It encodes CASSYGGLNTEAFF.

V is TRBV2 and J is TRBJ1-1; no firm D call. This CDR3 region has 13 residues. CDR1 is SNHLY, CDR2 FYNNEI, per germline. The V and J ends lost 2 bases and 1 base respectively, with 5 bases between them. The CDR3 DNA sequence: TGTGCCAGCAGTGAAACAGAGAACACTGAAGCTTTCTTT. This encodes CASSETENTEAFF.